This entry features one T cell receptor beta chain sequence. The CDR3 is 14 amino acids. Germline V CDR1 and CDR2: SGHRS, YFSETQ. V was pared by 0 bases and J by 6 bases, with 12 bases between. Authors' processing steps: From reference gene primer amplification, estimates of nucleated cell counts were derived. TCRdb keeps only in-frame clones here, not all; method: immunoSEQ multiplex PCR. The DNA was the basis for D and trimming; V, J and clone size are from that table. The table has 150,000 to 200,000 clones, under 80% seen once. Enrollees, roughly 18 to 89 years old, lived in 24 US areas. Membership in each cohort depended on participant-reported clinical history. This sample is drawn from a study of blood T cell repertoires in COVID-19. Study information: Some COVID-19 samples were acute and others convalescent; all came from the United States, Italy and Spain.

The sequenced sample consisted of PBMCs or T cells enriched from blood (not recorded which). The origin of this receptor is a woman between 50 and 59 years old with acute COVID-19. The chain has TRBV5-1 and TRBJ1-1; maybe TRBD1 (5 bases). This CDR3 reads CASSLDGGDAEAFF. CDR3 nucleotide sequence: TGCGCCAGCAGCTTGGATGGAGGGGACGCTGAAGCTTTCTTT.